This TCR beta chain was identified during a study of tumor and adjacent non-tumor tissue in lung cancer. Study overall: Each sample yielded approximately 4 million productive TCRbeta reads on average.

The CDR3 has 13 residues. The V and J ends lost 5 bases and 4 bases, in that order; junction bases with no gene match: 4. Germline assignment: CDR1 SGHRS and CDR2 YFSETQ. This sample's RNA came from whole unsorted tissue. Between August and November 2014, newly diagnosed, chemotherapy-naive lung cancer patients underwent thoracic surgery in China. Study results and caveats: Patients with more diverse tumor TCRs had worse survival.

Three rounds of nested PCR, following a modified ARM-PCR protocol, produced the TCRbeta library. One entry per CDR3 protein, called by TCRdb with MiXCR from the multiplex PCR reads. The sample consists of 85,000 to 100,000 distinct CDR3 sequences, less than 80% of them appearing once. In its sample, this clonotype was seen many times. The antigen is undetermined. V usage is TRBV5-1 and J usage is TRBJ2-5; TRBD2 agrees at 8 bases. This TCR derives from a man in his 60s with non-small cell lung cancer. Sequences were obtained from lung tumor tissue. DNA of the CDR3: TGCGCCAGCAGACCGGGACTAGGAGAGACCCAGTACTTC. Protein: CASRPGLGETQYF. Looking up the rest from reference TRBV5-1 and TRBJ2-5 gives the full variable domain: KAGVTQTPRYLIKTRGQQVTLSCSPISGHRSVSWYQQTPGQGLQFLFEYFSETQRNKGNFPGRFSGRQFSNSRSEMNVSTLELGDSALYLCASRPGLGETQYFGPGTRLLVL.